Below are 5 T cell receptor beta chains sequenced from a single sample in a study of T cell repertoires in cytomegalovirus infection. TCRdb used MiXCR to reprocess the reads, holding one entry per CDR3 protein. The sample carries over 150,000 distinct CDR3 sequences, roughly 20% recorded once. The specimen was PBMCs. The source is a human donor in good health (CMV status not recorded). Some clones in this sample may be carry-over from other donors' samples.

This clonotype was seen a handful of times. This chain links TRBV5-8 with TRBJ2-5; 9 positions match TRBD2. V lost 2 bases to trimming and J lost 5 bases; unmatched junction nucleotides: 4. CDR1 is SGHTS, CDR2 YDEGEE, per germline. This CDR3 spans 14 amino acids. The DNA of the CDR3 is TGTGCCAGCAGCTTTGGGACTAGCCGGGAGACCCAGTACTTC. This encodes CASSFGTSRETQYF.

This clonotype was seen at least ten times. The chain joins TRBV6-1 to TRBJ2-5; D may correspond to TRBD1 or TRBD2 (6 bases each). This CDR3 is built from 15 residues. CDR1 is MNHNS, CDR2 SASEGT, per germline. V dropped 6 bases and J dropped 7 bases, with 21 bases sitting between them. CDR3 coding DNA: TGTGCCAGCAGCTCCGAGTCCTCGGGGGCGGGGACCCAGTACTTC. Translated: CASSSESSGAGTQYF.

Worth noting for this clonotype: Just one base apart from a much larger clone, this may be a read error. The CDR3 here is CDSSLSGSPYNEQFF. The DNA of the CDR3 is TGCGACAGCAGTTTGAGCGGGAGTCCCTACAATGAGCAGTTCTTC. The V and J genes are TRBV5-1 and TRBJ2-1; 8 bases map to TRBD2. The CDR3 has 15 amino acids. Per the germline V gene, CDR1 is SGHRS and CDR2 is YFSETQ.

J is TRBJ2-1 and V is TRBV9; either TRBD1 or TRBD2 may fit D (6 bases each). V lost 4 bases, J lost 6 bases, and 20 bases lay in between. CDR3 length equals 16 residues. The germline gives CDR1 SGDLS, CDR2 YYNGEE. The CDR3 nucleotides are TGTGCCAGCAGCTTGAGGGGGGCTAGCGCCCTCAATGAGCAGTTCTTC. This codes for CASSLRGASALNEQFF.

This clonotype was seen ten or more times. This rearrangement joins TRBV7-2 to TRBJ2-1, with TRBD2 matching 8 bases. J gave up 7 bases and V 4 bases, and 12 bases lay outside the gene matches. The germline CDR1 and CDR2 sequences are SGHTA and FQGNSA. This CDR3 comprises 16 residues. The CDR3 reads CASSSASSGRRNEQFF. The CDR3 DNA reads TGTGCCAGCAGCTCCGCTTCGAGCGGGAGAAGGAATGAGCAGTTCTTC.